This T cell receptor beta chain was sequenced during a study of T cells in localized non-small cell lung cancer (dated by TCRdb to about 2020). At the level of the whole study: T cell repertoires of 236 early-stage NSCLC patients were analyzed, with tumors being compared against uninvolved tumor-adjacent lungs. All 240 or so NSCLC patients in the cohort were treatment-naive and had localized lung tumors that were resected. NSCLC patients had a mean age of around 70 years, and 129 were male and about 110 female.

At diagnosis, tumor, uninvolved tumor-adjacent lung and peripheral blood were collected and then preserved as a mix of FFPE and fresh-frozen material. For TCR repertoire profiling, the blood samples were analyzed as peripheral blood mononuclear cells. Overall results and qualifications from the work: The highest T cell clonality was observed in uninvolved tumor-adjacent lung, where clonality exceeded that of tumor, suggesting that antigenic responses were more focused in uninvolved tumor-adjacent lung. Because the study design was exploratory, TCR variables were selected using unadjusted p-values without false-discovery rate correction. Higher T cell density in blood was associated with longer overall survival, whereas higher clonality in adjacent lung was associated with shorter survival. A median of roughly 58 of the top 100 tumor clones were detected in paired uninvolved adjacent lung, and 28 of these tumor clones were also found among the top 100 clones of the paired uninvolved adjacent lung. Because multi-region tumor sequencing was not done, intratumor heterogeneity could not be ruled out.

TCR beta CDR3 regions were sequenced from DNA using the immunoSEQ Assay. Turning to the authors' computational methods: To compute T cell density, TCR beta template counts were normalized to usable DNA, which was estimated by amplifying housekeeping genes. Using the preseqR package, richness was estimated by extrapolating to 120,000 templates for tissue samples and 400,000 templates for PBMC samples. Clonality was defined by subtracting Pielou's evenness from one. Tissue-enriched TCRs were identified by differential abundance testing using productive amino-acid clonotypes, minimum total count 5 and alpha 0.1. Repertoire overlap between compartments was quantified with the Jaccard Index and Morisita Overlap Index. GLIPH grouped TCR beta CDR3s together with public tetramer-defined viral CDR3s, and a viral motif had to include at least three viral sequences and show V-gene enrichment. TCRdb mirrors the immuneACCESS table, restricted to in-frame sequences. Some clones are absent from its copies; in checked studies, under half trace to an unresolved V gene, and the reason for the others is unknown. V, J and clone size derive from that table, while D and trimming were established from the DNA sequence. This sample gives approximately 35,000 clones in total; 75% to 95% of them show up just once. Jointly, the top ten make up 10% to 15% of the sample.

A note on this clone: Its cognate antigen has yet to be identified. No much larger clone is present one base from it, and per-base qualities are unavailable.

V loses 0 bases at its end and J loses 5 bases; junction bases beyond the gene matches: 6. The CDR3 starts with the cysteine, ends with the phenylalanine, and has 16 residues. This entry keeps only the CDR3 DNA: 48 bases, framed from base 1. CDR1 and CDR2 were assigned from the germline V gene as SGHRS and YFSETQ. Here the chain combines TRBV5-1 and TRBJ2-2; TRBD1 aligns with 8 central bases. This specimen consisted of peripheral blood mononuclear cells, obtained before any cancer treatment. The source of this sequence is a female donor of 60 years or more with stage II lung adenocarcinoma. CDR3 loop: CASSLVGTGKTGELFF. The DNA is TGCGCCAGCAGCTTGGTTGGGACAGGCAAAACCGGGGAGCTGTTTTTT.